This T cell receptor beta chain derives from a study of shared clonotypes between healthy human individuals (dated by TCRdb to 2018 to 2021). Broadly, across the study: The cohort comprised two women and three men aged 18 to 49 years. For each donor, CD4 naive and CD4 memory were each given three plates, CD8 naive was given two plates, and CD8 memory was given one plate. To estimate repertoire size and how much clonotype sharing occurs between individuals, the study deeply sequenced the blood TCR repertoires of roughly 5 healthy adults. Libraries were prepared and TCR repertoires were sequenced by different laboratories using diverse techniques, in order to increase sequencing depth and limit assay-specific biases. Per donor, leukapheresis produced somewhere between about 0.8 and 9 billion PBMCs. Results the study describes overall, beyond this receptor: Because the study included only a small number of donors, the genetic and exposure-history diversity represented was limited. Sampling was restricted to blood, and TCR repertoires in tissues likely differ from the TCR repertoires found in blood. Based on pairwise subsampling, the degree of clonotype sharing among donors was expected to be affected by sequencing depth. Clonotypes shared by all four sorted-subset donors showed higher generation probabilities than non-shared clonotypes. Naive subsets generally had larger estimated clonotype richness than memory subsets. When several donors were compared, the shared fraction of clonotypes was around 5% for naive CD4, 3.5% to 4% for naive CD8, 2.3% for memory CD4, and 0.4% for memory CD8. Rarefaction of sorted-subset datasets indicated incomplete sequencing despite the large sequencing depth.

Donors were healthy HIV-negative adults with no recently reported acute infections or vaccinations. Every donor was a Caucasian adult living in Nashville, Tennessee, USA. CD4+ T cells were enriched by magnetic negative selection, after which naive cells were positively selected on CD45RA and the negative fraction was taken as the memory subset. Blood was collected by leukapheresis, and PBMCs were isolated by Ficoll-Histopaque density gradient centrifugation and then cryopreserved in liquid nitrogen vapor phase. Purity and quantity of every magnetically sorted T cell population were checked by analytical flow cytometry. Genomic DNA was isolated from every sorted fraction and measured by UV absorbance on a Nanodrop 2000c. Looking up the germline V gene yields CDR1 MNHEY and CDR2 SVGAGI. The junction shows trimming of 2 bases on V and 2 bases on J, and the gene matches do not reach 6 bases of it. From its cysteine to its phenylalanine, the CDR3 spans 16 amino acids. The read is trimmed to its CDR3 DNA, 48 bases read in frame from base 1.

Using the deep immunoSEQ assay, TCR CDR3 regions were amplified from genomic DNA by multiplex PCR. For each cell subset, the extracted genomic DNA was distributed evenly across all wells of several immunoSEQ 96-well plates, and each plate served as one replicate. For sorted subsets, 200 ng of genomic DNA, equivalent to 25,000 to 30,000 T cell genomes, went into each replicate PCR. Purified libraries were quantified with a Qubit 3.0 fluorometer, sized on a Bioanalyzer 2100, and re-quantified with the KAPA Library Quantification kit. Every immunoSEQ 96-well plate was sequenced on a separate single-read 150-cycle Illumina NextSeq 550 flow cell. In the source study's methods: Because the immunoSEQ output held only junctional sequences and lacked quality scores, the filtering could not match the filtering applied to full-length reads. To assign V/J genes and CDR3, sequences were annotated using PyIR, a Python wrapper for IgBLAST v1.9, with IMGT germline references. Reads were removed for weak V/J assignments (E-value above 1e-6), missing CDR3, stop codons, out-of-frame junctions, or ambiguous translated residues. V3J clonotypes were defined by identical inferred V gene, J gene, and CDR3 amino acid sequence. Percentage overlap between repertoires was computed as shared unique clonotypes divided by the size of the smaller repertoire. Richness of each repertoire was evaluated using RTK rarefaction, the Chao1 estimator, and Recon v2.1 estimates of unobserved clonotypes. Generation probabilities were computed with OLGA for all TCRbeta clonotypes obtained by the gDNA method from several donors. TCRdb obtained this table from immuneACCESS and retained in-frame rearrangements with V and J assigned. These tables miss some clones; where compared with another copy, unresolved V genes account for less than half of the shortfall, and the remainder is unexplained. The V and J calls and clone size were taken over from that table, and D and trimming were inferred from the DNA. The sample includes 2 million or so clones, with over 85% observed a single time. Of the sample, more than 0.1% is held by the ten largest clones.

To note about this clone: Its target antigen remains unknown. There are no base qualities to consult, and no much larger clone falls within one base.

The specimen sequenced was naive CD4+ T cells sorted from blood. The cell subset or site label of this sample denotes: CD45RA+ positively selected. The source is a man aged 18 to 30 in good health. The rearranged segments are TRBV6-5 and TRBJ1-2; 9 junctional bases match TRBD1. The nucleotide sequence is TGTGCCAGCAGTTACAGCCGCACAGGGGGCAACTATGGCTACACCTTC. This sequence encodes CASSYSRTGGNYGYTF.